The present entry profiles one T cell receptor beta chain with its context. These data belong to a study of blood T cell repertoires in COVID-19. Trimming removed 5 bases at V and 2 bases at J, with 25 bases between. Germline V gene data show CDR1 as LGHDT and CDR2 as YNNKEL (reference sequence). The CDR3 covers 18 residues. The data were produced by immunoSEQ multiplex PCR, yet TCRdb's version contains in-frame clones alone and is incomplete. The sample contains under 350,000 clones, 70% to 90% of which appear only once. The receptor was isolated from a man in his fifties or sixties who had recovered from COVID-19. Sequenced input: peripheral blood. V is TRBV3-1 (or the pseudogene TRBV3-2) and J is TRBJ2-7; tentative D call: TRBD2 (7 bases). CDR3 loop: CASSKARIRGAFTYEQYF. Written as DNA, the CDR3 is TGTGCCAGCAGCAAAGCCCGAATTCGGGGGGCGTTCACCTACGAGCAGTACTTC.